This TCR beta chain was profiled in a study of T cell responses to AZD1222 COVID-19 vaccine. The study, taken as a whole, reports: CD4 TCRs linked to vaccination spanned spike, dominating at 160-218 and 743-854. Most donors were white British, females outnumbered males, and clonal diversity was possibly underestimated.

Turning to this clone: Its cognate antigen is unknown.

TCRdb's copy holds only in-frame clones and misses some; the assay was immunoSEQ multiplex PCR. The top ten clones hold roughly 5.7% of a sample with some 120,000 clones, approximately 91% of them seen once. Pooling of second doses given at about 4 or about 12 weeks was done. The CDR3 consists of 13 residues. Trimming stripped 5 bases from V and 6 bases from J, with 11 bases between. CDR1 and CDR2 from the germline V gene are LNHDA and SQIVND (reference sequence). This sequence originates from an adult who received the AZD1222 COVID-19 vaccine. Specimen: peripheral blood, collected 28 days after the second AZD1222 dose. This chain connects TRBV19 to TRBJ1-5; D possibly corresponds to TRBD1 (6 bases). The CDR3 protein is CASSPGVTQPQHF. CDR3 nucleotides: TGTGCCAGTAGTCCAGGGGTAACTCAGCCCCAGCATTTT.